One and the same sample provided the 21 T cell receptor beta chains below, sequenced in a study of cytomegalovirus exposure and HLA in healthy donors (dated by TCRdb to between 2016 and 2019). The method was the immunoSEQ multiplex PCR assay. A mixture of 60 forward primers for TCR Vbeta segments and 13 reverse primers for TCR Jbeta segments was used in the multiplex PCR. TCRdb mirrors the immuneACCESS table, restricted to in-frame sequences. Some clones are absent from its copies; in checked studies, under half trace to an unresolved V gene, and the reason for the others is unknown. Across this sample there are under 85,000 clones, with about 80% seen only once. 3% to 4% of the sample belongs to the ten largest clones. Sequencing was done on a sample of PBMCs. The receptors derive from a man aged 18 to 29 in good health and CMV-seronegative.

The chain joins TRBV2 to TRBJ2-7; unclear D gene. The CDR3 covers 11 residues. CDR1 is SNHLY and CDR2 is FYNNEI in the germline V gene. V was clipped by 4 bases and J by 3 bases, with 4 bases between them. The CDR3 protein is CASSGSYEQYV. The CDR3 DNA follows: TGTGCCAGCAGTGGGAGCTACGAGCAGTACGTC.

This chain connects TRBV2 to TRBJ1-6; possibly TRBD1 for D (6 bases). CDR3 length: 15 residues. Trimming shortened V by 4 bases and J by 7 bases, and 14 bases separated the two germline ends. CDR1 and CDR2 (germline): SNHLY, FYNNEI. CDR3 in DNA: TGTGCCAGCAGTGTTATAGGACAGCCCAATTCACCCCTCCACTTT. It specifies CASSVIGQPNSPLHF.

V and J are TRBV2 and TRBJ1-2, with TRBD1 as a possible D gene (6 bases). Trimming removed 4 bases from V and 0 bases from J, with 12 bases in between. Germline V CDR1 and CDR2: SNHLY, FYNNEI. There are 15 residues in the CDR3. CDR3 sequence reads: CASSGRTVTNYGYTF. The CDR3 DNA reads as TGTGCCAGCAGTGGCCGGACAGTAACTAACTATGGCTACACCTTC.

The chain has TRBV11-2 and TRBJ1-2, with D hard to call. V shed 2 bases and J shed 7 bases, with 11 bases lying between them. The germline V gene encodes CDR1 SGHAT and CDR2 FQNNGV. The CDR3 consists of 13 residues. CDR3 sequence (DNA): TGTGCCAGCAGCTTAAGCGGACGTTCTGGCTACACCTTC. Translation: CASSLSGRSGYTF.

This clone was detected once. The chain employs TRBV6-1 and TRBJ2-7; D is possibly TRBD1 (5 bases). The CDR3 is 14 residues long. Germline-derived CDR1 and CDR2 are MNHNS and SASEGT. V was shortened by 2 bases and J by 2 bases, with 10 bases between the two germline ends. The CDR3 protein is CASSESAGPYEQYV. CDR3 bases: TGTGCCAGCAGTGAATCAGCAGGGCCCTACGAGCAGTACGTC.

This clone was observed a single time. The rearrangement uses TRBV4-3 and TRBJ2-5; 7 bases agree with TRBD2. Germline trimming cut 0 bases from V and 3 bases from J; bases unmatched to any gene: 7. CDR1 and CDR2 (germline): LGHNA, YSLEER. The CDR3 consists of 16 residues. The CDR3 region has the DNA TGCGCCAGCAGCCAAGACCCGGGAGGCGGGGAAGAGACCCAGTACTTC. Its translation: CASSQDPGGGEETQYF.

This chain connects TRBV29-1 to TRBJ2-5, with a tentative D call TRBD2 (5 bases). Germline CDR1 SQVTM, CDR2 ANQGSEA. The CDR3 covers 13 residues. V lost 3 bases and J 5 bases, leaving 13 bases between the germline ends. CDR3 in amino acids: CSVETEERETQYF. The CDR3 region has the DNA TGCAGCGTTGAGACGGAGGAGAGGGAGACCCAGTACTTC.

The CDR3 bases are TGTGCCTGGAGTGCCCTCGGGGGGTACAATGAGCAGTTCTTC. This translates into CAWSALGGYNEQFF. This chain joins TRBV30 and TRBJ2-1; TRBD2 matches 7 bases. V dropped 1 base and J dropped 4; count of bases not matched to a gene: 4. Per the germline V gene, CDR1 is GTSNPN and CDR2 is SVGIG (reference sequence). This CDR3 has 14 residues.

This chain joins TRBV28 and TRBJ1-5, with D unresolved. Per the germline V gene, CDR1 is MDHEN and CDR2 is SYDVKM. With 3 bases removed from V and 0 bases from J, the gap between germline ends came to 12 bases. CDR3 length equals 16 residues. The CDR3 DNA sequence: TGTGCCAGCAGTTTTGAGGCGGATTATAGCAATCAGCCCCAGCATTTT. Translating it yields CASSFEADYSNQPQHF.

This clone was recorded only once. The chain is built from TRBV5-1 and TRBJ2-1; possible D gene TRBD1, 6 bases. V was shortened by 4 bases and J by 4 bases, with 18 bases between the two germline ends. Germline CDR1 reads SGHRS; CDR2 reads YFSETQ. The length of the CDR3 is 16 residues. CDR3 nucleotide sequence: TGCGCCAGCAGCCCGGACCCCGGGACACCTTACAATGAGCAGTTCTTC. Translating gives CASSPDPGTPYNEQFF.

CDR3 protein: CASSQDRDNEQFF. CDR3 bases: TGTGCCAGCAGCCAGGACAGGGACAATGAGCAGTTCTTC. The gene calls are TRBV7-3 and TRBJ2-1; TRBD1 matches 8 bases. In germline, CDR1 is SGHTA, CDR2 FQGTGA. The V and J ends lost 5 bases and 5 bases, in that order; junction bases with no gene match: 2. This CDR3 comprises 13 residues.

The chain combines TRBV5-6 with TRBJ2-1; TRBD1 aligns across 8 bases. V lost 4 bases and J lost 0; bases outside the gene matches: 9. The V gene's germline CDR1 is SGHDT and CDR2 YYEEEE. There are 17 residues in the CDR3. Here the CDR3 DNA reads TGTGCCAGCAGCCGTCCGCAGGGGGCCAACTCCTACAATGAGCAGTTCTTC. Protein product: CASSRPQGANSYNEQFF.

This clone appeared once. The chain recombines TRBV18 with TRBJ1-2; D remains ambiguous. Germline CDR1 and CDR2: KGHSH and LQKENI. Trimming removed 3 bases at V and 4 bases at J, with 9 bases between. The CDR3 contains 13 residues. The CDR3 DNA reads TGTGCCAGCTCACCCGGGGAAACCTATGGCTACACCTTC. Residues: CASSPGETYGYTF.

The DNA for the CDR3 is TGTGCCTGGAGGGCAGGGGCAGCCTCTGGAAACACCATATATTTT. Translating gives CAWRAGAASGNTIYF. The chain has TRBV30 and TRBJ1-3; D might be TRBD1 (6 bases). V gave up 3 bases and J gave up 0 bases, with 12 bases separating them. Germline V gene lookup returns CDR1 GTSNPN and CDR2 SVGIG (reference sequence). This CDR3 comprises 15 residues.

This clone was picked up a small number of times. The chain combines TRBV23-1 with TRBJ1-1, with 7 positions matching TRBD1. Being an ORF, TRBV23-1 has a function that is uncertain. V gave up 1 base and J gave up 6 bases; unmatched junction bases: 26. CDR3 length: 21 residues. The CDR3 reads CASSQFTGTDVKGMVVPEAFF. In nucleotides, the CDR3 is TGCGCCAGCAGTCAATTCACCGGGACAGATGTGAAGGGGATGGTTGTCCCTGAAGCTTTCTTT.

Only one count was recorded for this clone. The chain employs TRBV29-1 and TRBJ2-3; 8 positions agree with TRBD1. From germline, CDR1 is SQVTM and CDR2 ANQGSEA. The CDR3 sequence is 13 residues long. Trimming took 6 bases from V and 4 from J; bases not matched to a gene: 6. In nucleotides, the CDR3 is TGCAGCGTGGACAGGGCATCGGCAGATACGCAGTATTTT. This gives the protein CSVDRASADTQYF.

V and J are TRBV27 and TRBJ1-6, with TRBD1 matching over 7 bases. This CDR3 is built from 16 residues. CDR1 is MNHEY, CDR2 SMNVEV, per germline (reference sequence). The V segment lost 0 bases and the J segment 4 bases; nucleotides outside the gene matches: 3. CDR3 loop: CASSLSRGQYNSPLHF. Written as DNA, the CDR3 is TGTGCCAGCAGTTTATCGCGGGGACAGTATAATTCACCCCTCCACTTT.

The chain joins TRBV18 to TRBJ2-7, with 7 bases that match TRBD2. The V segment lost 6 bases and the J segment 4 bases; nucleotides outside the gene matches: 9. Germline CDR1 is KGHSH and CDR2 is LQKENI. This CDR3 comprises 14 residues. The CDR3 DNA reads as TGTGCCAGCTCCCTCGGACTAGTCTGGTACGAGCAGTACGTC. Its translation is CASSLGLVWYEQYV.

In regard to this clone: At one end, the junction sequence differs from germline, possibly due to a read error. This CDR3 is also generated by other DNA sequences in the sample. V and J are TRBV4-1 and TRBJ2-6, with D possibly being TRBD1 (5 bases). Per germline, CDR1 MGHRA and CDR2 YSYEKL. The CDR3 is 17 amino acids. CDR3 amino acids: CASSQAVTDSGANVLTF. CDR3 DNA: TGCGCCAGCAGCCAAGCTGTCACAGACTCTGGGGCCAACGTCCTGACCTTC.

The gene calls are TRBV2 and TRBJ2-5, with 9 bases that match TRBD2. The CDR3 loop spans 18 amino acids. The germline gives CDR1 SNHLY, CDR2 FYNNEI. Trimming took 1 base from V and 5 from J; bases not matched to a gene: 14. The chain's CDR3 is CASSEGTSGGTLRETQYF. DNA of the CDR3: TGTGCCAGCAGTGAAGGGACAAGCGGGGGGACCCTCCGGGAGACCCAGTACTTC.

The rearrangement joins TRBV7-2 to TRBJ1-2; 7 positions match TRBD1. The V and J ends lost 3 bases and 2 bases, in that order; junction bases with no gene match: 3. Per the germline V gene, CDR1 is SGHTA and CDR2 is FQGNSA. CDR3 length: 14 residues. The CDR3 sequence: CASSLGDRNYGYTF. CDR3 nucleotide sequence: TGTGCCAGCAGCTTGGGGGACAGAAACTATGGCTACACCTTC.